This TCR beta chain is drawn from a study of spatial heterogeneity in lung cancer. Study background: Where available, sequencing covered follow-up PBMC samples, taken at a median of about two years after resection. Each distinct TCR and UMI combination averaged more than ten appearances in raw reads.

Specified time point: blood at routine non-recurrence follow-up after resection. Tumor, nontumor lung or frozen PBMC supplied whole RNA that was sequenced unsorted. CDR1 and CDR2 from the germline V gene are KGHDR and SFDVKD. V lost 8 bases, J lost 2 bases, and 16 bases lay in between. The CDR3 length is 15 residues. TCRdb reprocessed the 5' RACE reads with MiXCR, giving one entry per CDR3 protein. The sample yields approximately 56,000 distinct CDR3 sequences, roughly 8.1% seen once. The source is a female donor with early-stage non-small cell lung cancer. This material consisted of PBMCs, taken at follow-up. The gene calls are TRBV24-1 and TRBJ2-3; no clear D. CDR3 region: CATTLGPPHTDTQYF. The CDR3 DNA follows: TGTGCCACCACGTTGGGCCCGCCCCACACAGATACGCAGTATTTT.